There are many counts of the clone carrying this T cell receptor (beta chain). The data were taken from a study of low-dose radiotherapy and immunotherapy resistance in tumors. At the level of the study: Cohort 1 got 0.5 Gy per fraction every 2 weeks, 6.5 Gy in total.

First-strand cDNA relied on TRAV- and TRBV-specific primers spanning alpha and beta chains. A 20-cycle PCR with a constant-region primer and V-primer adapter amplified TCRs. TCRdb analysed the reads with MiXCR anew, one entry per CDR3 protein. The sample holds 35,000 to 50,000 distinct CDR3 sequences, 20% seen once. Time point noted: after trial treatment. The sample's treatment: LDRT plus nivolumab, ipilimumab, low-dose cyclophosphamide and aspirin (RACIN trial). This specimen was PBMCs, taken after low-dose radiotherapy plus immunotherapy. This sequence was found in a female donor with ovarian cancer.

In DNA, the CDR3 is TGTGCCAGCAGCCAAGAAGGGGCGAGCGGCGTCTACAATGAGCAGTTCTTC. Translating gives CASSQEGASGVYNEQFF. The genes are TRBV3-1 and TRBJ2-1, with D perhaps matching TRBD1 or TRBD2 (5 bases each). Germline V CDR1 and CDR2: LGHDT, YNNKEL (reference sequence). This CDR3 has 17 residues. V lost 0 bases to trimming and J lost 3 bases, with 15 bases between them.